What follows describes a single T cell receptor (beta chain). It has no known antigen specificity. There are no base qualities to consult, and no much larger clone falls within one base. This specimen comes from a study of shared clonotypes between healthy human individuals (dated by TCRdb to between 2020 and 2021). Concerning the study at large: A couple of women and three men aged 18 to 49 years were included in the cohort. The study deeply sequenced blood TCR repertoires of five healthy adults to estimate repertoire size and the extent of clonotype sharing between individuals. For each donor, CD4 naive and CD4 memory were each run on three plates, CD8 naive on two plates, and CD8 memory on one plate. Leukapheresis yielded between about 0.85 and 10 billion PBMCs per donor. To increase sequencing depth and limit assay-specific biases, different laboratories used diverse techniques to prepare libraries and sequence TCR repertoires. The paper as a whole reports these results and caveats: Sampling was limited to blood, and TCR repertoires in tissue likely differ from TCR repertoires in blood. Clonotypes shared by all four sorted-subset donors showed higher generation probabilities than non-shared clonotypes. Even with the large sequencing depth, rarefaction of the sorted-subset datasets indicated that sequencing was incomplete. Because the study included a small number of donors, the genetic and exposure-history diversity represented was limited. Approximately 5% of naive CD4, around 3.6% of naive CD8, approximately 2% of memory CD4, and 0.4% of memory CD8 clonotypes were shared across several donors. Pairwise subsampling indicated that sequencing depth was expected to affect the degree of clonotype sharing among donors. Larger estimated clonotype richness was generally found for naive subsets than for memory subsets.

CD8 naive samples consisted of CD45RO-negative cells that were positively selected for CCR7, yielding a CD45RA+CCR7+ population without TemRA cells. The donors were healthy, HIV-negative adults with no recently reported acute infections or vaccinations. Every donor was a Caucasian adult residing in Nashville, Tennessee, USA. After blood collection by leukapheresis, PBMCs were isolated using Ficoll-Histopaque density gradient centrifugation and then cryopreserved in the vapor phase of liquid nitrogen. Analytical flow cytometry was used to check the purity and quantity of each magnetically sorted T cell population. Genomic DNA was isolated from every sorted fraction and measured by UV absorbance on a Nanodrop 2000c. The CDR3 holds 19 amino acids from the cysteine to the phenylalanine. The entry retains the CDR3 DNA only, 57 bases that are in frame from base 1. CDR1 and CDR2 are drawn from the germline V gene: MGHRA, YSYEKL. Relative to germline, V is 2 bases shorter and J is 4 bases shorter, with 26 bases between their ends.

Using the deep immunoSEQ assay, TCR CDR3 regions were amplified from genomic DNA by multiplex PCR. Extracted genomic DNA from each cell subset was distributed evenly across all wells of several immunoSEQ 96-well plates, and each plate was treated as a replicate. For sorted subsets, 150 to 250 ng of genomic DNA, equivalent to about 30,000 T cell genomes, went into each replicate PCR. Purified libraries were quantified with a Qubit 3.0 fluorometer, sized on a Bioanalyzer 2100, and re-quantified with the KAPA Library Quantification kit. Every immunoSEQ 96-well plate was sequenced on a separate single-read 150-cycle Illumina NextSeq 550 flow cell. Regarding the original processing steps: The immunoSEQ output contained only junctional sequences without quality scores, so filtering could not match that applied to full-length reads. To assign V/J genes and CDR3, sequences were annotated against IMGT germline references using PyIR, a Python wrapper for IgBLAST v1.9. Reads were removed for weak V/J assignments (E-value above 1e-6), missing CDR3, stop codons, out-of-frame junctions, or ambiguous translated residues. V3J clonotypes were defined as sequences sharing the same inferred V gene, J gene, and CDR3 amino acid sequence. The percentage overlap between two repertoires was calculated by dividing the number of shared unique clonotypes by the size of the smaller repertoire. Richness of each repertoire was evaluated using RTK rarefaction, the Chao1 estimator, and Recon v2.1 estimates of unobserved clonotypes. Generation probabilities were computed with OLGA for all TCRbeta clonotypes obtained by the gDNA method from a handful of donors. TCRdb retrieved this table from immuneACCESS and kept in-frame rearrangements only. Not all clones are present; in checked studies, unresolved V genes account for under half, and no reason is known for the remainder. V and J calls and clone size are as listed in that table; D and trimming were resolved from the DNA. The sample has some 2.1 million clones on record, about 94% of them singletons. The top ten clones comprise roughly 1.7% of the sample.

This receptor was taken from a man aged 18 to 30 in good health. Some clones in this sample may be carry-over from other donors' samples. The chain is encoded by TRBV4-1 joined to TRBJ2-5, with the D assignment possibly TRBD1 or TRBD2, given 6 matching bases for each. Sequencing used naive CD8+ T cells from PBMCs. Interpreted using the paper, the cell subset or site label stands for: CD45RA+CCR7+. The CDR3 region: CASSQSSTSRGPKGETQYF. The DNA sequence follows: TGCGCCAGCAGCCAAAGCAGCACATCCCGGGGGCCCAAGGGAGAGACCCAGTACTTC.